Listed here is a single T cell receptor (beta chain). Germline lookup yields CDR1 SGHAT and CDR2 FQNNGV. The CDR3 extends over 15 amino acids. The V end lost 5 bases, the J end lost 2 bases, and 14 bases lay between the germline ends. This sample is part of a study of blood T cell repertoires in COVID-19. Data came from immunoSEQ multiplex PCR; TCRdb stores just in-frame clones and leaves some out. The sample holds about 200,000 clones, more than 85% seen once. This TCR came from a woman aged 50 to 60 with COVID-19, enrolled during active disease. The chain combines TRBV11-2 with TRBJ2-3, with D perhaps matching TRBD2 (5 bases). The material sequenced was peripheral blood. Here the CDR3 DNA reads TGTGCCAGCAGCGCGTCGATGGGAGTCACAGATACGCAGTATTTT. It is translated as CASSASMGVTDTQYF.